Below, 16 T cell receptor beta chains from the same sample are listed, as sequenced in a study of OX40 agonist ivuxolimab in advanced cancers. Generated by immunoSEQ multiplex PCR, the TCRdb table keeps only in-frame clones and is missing some. The table includes nearly 65,000 clones, about 91% detected once. The sample was CD4+ or CD8+ T cells sorted from blood, taken in a trial of the OX40 agonist ivuxolimab. The receptors originated from an adult with an advanced solid tumor such as melanoma, head and neck, liver or kidney cancer.

The CDR3 region is CASSQPGTEYGYTF. The CDR3 DNA sequence: TGTGCCAGCAGCCAACCCGGGACAGAATATGGCTACACCTTC. The chain is built from TRBV7-9 and TRBJ1-2; TRBD1 agrees at 7 bases. The V gene's germline CDR1 is SEHNR and CDR2 FQNEAQ (reference sequence). The CDR3 extends over 14 amino acids. V was clipped by 5 bases and J by 5 bases; unmatched bases: 8.

This chain joins TRBV19 and TRBJ2-2; D is unclear. Trimming took off 7 bases at V and 4 bases at J, with 25 bases between the two ends. CDR3 size: 18 residues. The V gene's germline CDR1 is LNHDA and CDR2 SQIVND (reference sequence). The CDR3 protein is CASMSAVRFEISTGELFF. CDR3 in DNA: TGTGCCAGTATGAGCGCGGTCCGTTTTGAGATTAGCACCGGGGAGCTGTTTTTT. Supplemented by reference TRBV19 and TRBJ2-2, the full variable domain reads DGGITQSPKYLFRKEGQNVTLSCEQNLNHDAMYWYRQDPGQGLRLIYYSQIVNDFQKGDIAEGYSVSREKKESFPLTVTSAQKNPTAFYLCASMSAVRFEISTGELFFGEGSRLTVL.

V is TRBV27 and J is TRBJ1-6; D may be TRBD1 (6 bases). This CDR3 has 20 amino acids. Per the germline V gene, CDR1 is MNHEY and CDR2 is SMNVEV (reference sequence). V lost 2 bases and J 0 bases, leaving 20 bases between the germline ends. The CDR3 DNA is TGTGCCAGCAGTTTAGCGAGGGGGGAAGGGCGGCACTCCTATAATTCACCCCTCCACTTT. It specifies CASSLARGEGRHSYNSPLHF.

V gene TRBV18 combines with J gene TRBJ1-1; D may be TRBD1 (5 bases). The CDR3 spans 13 residues. The V end lost 3 bases, the J end lost 8 bases, and 13 bases lay between the germline ends. The germline V gene has CDR1 KGHSH and CDR2 LQKENI. This chain's CDR3 is CASSPSGPVEAFF. CDR3 DNA: TGTGCCAGCTCACCCTCAGGGCCAGTCGAAGCTTTCTTT.

This sequence joins TRBV19 and TRBJ1-4; the D gene is possibly TRBD1 (5 bases). The CDR3 is 13 residues long. Trimming removed 10 bases at V and 7 bases at J, with 16 bases between. Germline V gives CDR1 LNHDA, CDR2 SQIVND (reference sequence). CDR3 in DNA: TGTGCCACGAGGGGCGGTATTGGTGAAAAACTGTTTTTT. Translating it yields CATRGGIGEKLFF.

The chain is built from TRBV29-1 and TRBJ1-6; D perhaps matches TRBD1 (6 bases). CDR1 is SQVTM, CDR2 ANQGSEA, per germline. V was clipped by 7 bases and J by 10 bases, with 11 bases between them. The CDR3 length is 11 residues. The CDR3 nucleotides read TGCAGCGCCGAGAGGGGGTCACCCCTCCACTTT. This encodes CSAERGSPLHF. The complete variable domain, with remaining parts taken from reference TRBV29-1 and TRBJ1-6, reads SAVISQKPSRDICQRGTSLTIQCQVDSQVTMMFWYRQQPGQSLTLIATANQGSEATYESGFVIDKFPISRPNLTFSTLTVSNMSPEDSSIYLCSAERGSPLHFGNGTRLTVT.

The chain employs TRBV4-3 and TRBJ2-7; a possible D gene is TRBD2 (5 bases). V lost 0 bases to trimming and J lost 9 bases, with 24 bases between them. This CDR3 is 17 amino acids long. Per germline, CDR1 LGHNA and CDR2 YSLEER. CDR3 bases: TGCGCCAGCAGCCAAGATTTTTACGGCGGAACCCGGACTGGGCAGTACTTC. It encodes CASSQDFYGGTRTGQYF.

V and J are TRBV4-2 and TRBJ1-5; weak D call: TRBD1 (5 bases). The germline CDR1 and CDR2 sequences are LGHNA and YNFKEQ. V lost 0 bases to trimming and J lost 4 bases, with 7 bases between them. This CDR3 spans 14 amino acids. The CDR3 nucleotides are TGTGCCAGCAGCCAAGAGGGGGAAAATCAGCCCCAGCATTTT. Translated: CASSQEGENQPQHF.

The chain has TRBV18 and TRBJ2-2, with 11 bases aligning to TRBD2. The CDR3 spans 16 residues. V was clipped by 5 bases and J by 3 bases; unmatched bases: 5. The germline V gene has CDR1 KGHSH and CDR2 LQKENI. The CDR3 reads CASSRRTSGYTGELFF. Written as DNA, the CDR3 is TGTGCCAGCTCAAGAAGGACTAGCGGGTACACCGGGGAGCTGTTTTTT.

The rearrangement uses TRBV25-1 and TRBJ2-7; no firm D call. Germline V gene sequence: CDR1 MGHDK, CDR2 SYGVNS. The CDR3 runs 13 residues. Trimming stripped 5 bases from V and 2 bases from J, with 10 bases between. CDR3 loop: CASSSLIPYEQYF. The CDR3 DNA follows: TGTGCCAGCAGTAGCCTTATTCCCTACGAGCAGTACTTC.

The gene calls are TRBV10-1 and TRBJ1-1, with D possibly matching TRBD1 (6 bases). The V gene lost 5 bases and the J gene lost 2 bases, with 15 bases spanning the gap. The length of the CDR3 is 15 residues. The germline gives CDR1 WNHNN, CDR2 SYGVQD (reference sequence). For the CDR3, the DNA is TGCGCCAGCAGTCCAGGACCGGACAGTAACACTGAAGCTTTCTTT. As protein: CASSPGPDSNTEAFF.

This clone was observed once. The chain recombines TRBV2 with TRBJ2-5; 8 bases are shared with TRBD2. The germline CDR1 and CDR2 sequences are SNHLY and FYNNEI. Unmatched junction bases numbered 5, after V lost 1 base and J lost 1 base. The CDR3 is made up of 16 amino acids. CDR3 DNA sequence: TGTGCCAGCAGTGAAGTGCTACTAGCGGCCCAAGAGACCCAGTACTTC. Its translation is CASSEVLLAAQETQYF.

The chain couples TRBV9 to TRBJ1-2, with D possibly being TRBD1 (6 bases). Trimming took 5 bases from V and 4 from J, leaving 18 bases between them. Germline V lookup: CDR1 SGDLS, CDR2 YYNGEE. The CDR3 spans 15 residues. The DNA for the CDR3 is TGTGCCAGCAGTGGGGGCCAATCCTCTCCCTATGGCTACACCTTC. This encodes CASSGGQSSPYGYTF.

The chain carries TRBV4-1 and TRBJ2-3; 7 bases are a match to TRBD2. Germline lookup yields CDR1 MGHRA and CDR2 YSYEKL. CDR3 size: 15 residues. The junction had 4 bases not matched to a gene; V was cut back by 2 bases and J by 2 bases. This CDR3 reads CASSQLAGDTDTQYF. DNA of the CDR3: TGCGCCAGCAGCCAACTGGCGGGGGACACAGATACGCAGTATTTT.

This rearrangement joins TRBV9 to TRBJ2-3; the match to TRBD2 covers 9 bases. Germline V lookup: CDR1 SGDLS, CDR2 YYNGEE. The CDR3 spans 17 residues. The V and J ends lost 3 bases and 6 bases, in that order; junction bases with no gene match: 14. This chain's CDR3 is CASSALAGLAPTDTQYF. DNA for the CDR3: TGTGCCAGCAGCGCCCTAGCGGGGCTCGCACCGACGGATACGCAGTATTTT.

The J gene is TRBJ2-7, the V gene TRBV5-8, with D unclear. Looked up from germline, CDR1 is SGHTS and CDR2 is YDEGEE. There are 18 residues in the CDR3. Trimming cost V 4 bases and J 1 base, with 24 bases left between them. CDR3 protein: CASSPLSIRPGRSYEQYF. In nucleotides, the CDR3 is TGTGCCAGCAGCCCTCTATCAATACGTCCGGGCAGGTCCTACGAGCAGTACTTC.